The T cell receptor beta chain described here comes from a study of shared clonotypes between healthy human individuals. TCRdb's copy holds only in-frame clones and misses some; the assay was immunoSEQ multiplex PCR. This sample has roughly 2.2 million clones; approximately 95% occur once, and the top ten carry 0.39%. Concerning this clone itself: What it binds is unknown.

Findings and caveats of the study: Naive CD4 clonotypes overlapped across a few donors at around 4.8%.

Specimen: naive CD4+ T cells from PBMCs. The sample's subset: CD45RA+ positively selected. This TCR was sampled from a man between 18 and 35 years old in good health. Some clones in this sample may be carry-over from other donors' samples.

CDR3 nucleotides: TGTGCCAGTAGCACTAGTGCTGAGCAGTTCTTC. Residues: CASSTSAEQFF. The chain couples TRBV19 to TRBJ2-1; a weak D match, TRBD2 (5 bases). This CDR3 spans 11 amino acids. Germline V lookup: CDR1 LNHDA, CDR2 SQIVND (reference sequence). V lost 6 bases and J 9 bases, leaving 9 bases between the germline ends.